Listed below are T cell receptor beta chains from one sample, sequenced in a study of CD8 T cells in ankylosing spondylitis. TCRdb re-analysed the 5' RACE reads in MiXCR, keeping a single row per CDR3 protein. The sample carries about 220,000 distinct CDR3 sequences, approximately 7.3% recorded once. The sample was blood, either unsorted or a sorted T cell fraction (not recorded which). All receptors derive from a male donor with ankylosing spondylitis. Both conserved end residues are part of each CDR3. A D gene is named only where the DNA matches it firmly. Size values are once, few and many counts, or a class for expanded clones, and some rows have none.

TRBJ2-5 | TRBD1 | few | TRBV14 | TGTGCCAGCAGCCTTCCTGGGGGACAGCAAGAGACCCAGTACTTC | CASSLPGGQQETQYF
TRBJ1-2 | TRBD1 | many | TRBV4-2 | TGTGCCAGCAGCCCGCCAGGGGGATTTTTAGCTAACTATGGCTACACCTTC | CASSPPGGFLANYGYTF
TRBJ2-1 | - | many | TRBV7-9 | TGTGCCAGCAGCTTAGCTGTGGGAGCGGCACCATACAATGAGCAGTTCTTC | CASSLAVGAAPYNEQFF
TRBJ1-5 | TRBD1 | many | TRBV28 | TGTGCCAGCAGTTTAGGGACGGGACAGGCCTATCAGCCCCAGCATTTT | CASSLGTGQAYQPQHF
TRBJ1-4 | TRBD1 | many | TRBV12-3/TRBV12-4 | TGTGCCAGCAGCCATTTTGGGGGACAGGGCGACGAAAAACTGTTTTTT | CASSHFGGQGDEKLFF
TRBJ2-3 | TRBD2 | few | TRBV4-3 | TGCGCCAGCAGCCAAACGACTAGCGGGAGGCTAGATACGCAGTATTTT | CASSQTTSGRLDTQYF
TRBJ2-5 | - | many | TRBV21-1 | TGTGCCAGCAGCAACCGGGACAGCCAAGAGACCCAGTACTTC | CASSNRDSQETQYF
TRBJ2-5 | - | many | TRBV3-1 | TGTGCCAGCAGCCAAGTCCCTAGTCGGCGTGAGACCCAGTACTTC | CASSQVPSRRETQYF
TRBJ2-1 | TRBD2 | few | TRBV6-2/TRBV6-3 | TGTGCCAGCAGTTACCCTTGGCGGGAGGCCTACAATGAGCAGTTCTTC | CASSYPWREAYNEQFF
TRBJ2-3 | - | - | TRBV7-6 | TGTGCCAGCAGCTGGCGGGATCCAGATACGCAGTATTTT | CASSWRDPDTQYF
TRBJ2-7 | TRBD2 | few | TRBV3-1 | TGTGCCAGCAGCCTAAGGGGAGGGAAGTCCTACGAGCAGTACTTC | CASSLRGGKSYEQYF
TRBJ2-1 | TRBD2 | - | TRBV3-1 | TGTGCCTGCTCCCTGGGGGTAGCGGGAGTGAATGAGCAGTTCTTC | CACSLGVAGVNEQFF
TRBJ1-2 | TRBD1 | - | TRBV3-1 | TGTGCCAGCAGCCAAGAGTCAGGGGGATTCTATGGCTACACCTTC | CASSQESGGFYGYTF
TRBJ2-1 | - | many | TRBV7-9 | TGTGCCAGCAGCTTATGGCTCTTC | CASSLWLF